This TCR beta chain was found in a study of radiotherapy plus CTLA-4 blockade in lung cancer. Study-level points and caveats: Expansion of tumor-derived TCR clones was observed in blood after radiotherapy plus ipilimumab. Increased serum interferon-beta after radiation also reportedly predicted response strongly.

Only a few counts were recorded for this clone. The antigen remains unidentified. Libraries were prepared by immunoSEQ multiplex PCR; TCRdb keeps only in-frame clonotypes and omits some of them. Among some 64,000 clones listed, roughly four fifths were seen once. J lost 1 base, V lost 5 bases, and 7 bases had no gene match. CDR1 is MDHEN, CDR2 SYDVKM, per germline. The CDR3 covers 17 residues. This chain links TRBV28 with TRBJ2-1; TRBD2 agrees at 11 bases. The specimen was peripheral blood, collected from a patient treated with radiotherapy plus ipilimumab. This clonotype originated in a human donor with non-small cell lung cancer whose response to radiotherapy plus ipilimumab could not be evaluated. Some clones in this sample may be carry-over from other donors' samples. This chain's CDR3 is CASSLRLAGRSYNEQFF. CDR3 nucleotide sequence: TGTGCCAGCAGTCTCCGACTAGCGGGGAGGTCCTACAATGAGCAGTTCTTC.